The TCR beta chain described here comes from a study of T-cell memory formation after mild COVID-19. Study-level information: TCR clusters showed largely donor specificity. Study observations and caveats: The appearance of some responding clones in pre-infection memory suggested that cross-reactive memory joined. For contracting clones, CD4+ ones sat mainly in CM and EM, CD8+ in EMRA.

Many counts were recorded for this clonotype. Its antigen remains unidentified. In TCRdb, the 5' RACE reads were re-called with MiXCR into one record per CDR3 protein. Counted here are over 14,000 distinct CDR3 sequences, approximately 19% occurring once; the ten biggest clones make up about half. Germline V gene sequence: CDR1 SGDLS, CDR2 YYNGEE. V lost 2 bases, J lost 0 bases, and 2 bases stayed unmatched. The CDR3 is 16 amino acids. The material sequenced was PBMCs or a T cell subset sorted from them (not recorded which). This receptor was taken from an adult woman who had mild COVID-19 (a few samples of this study predate the infection). Cell type and time point are not known. V and J are TRBV9 and TRBJ2-3, with 11 bases aligning to TRBD2. DNA for the CDR3: TGTGCCAGCAGCGTTAGACTAGCGGGGAGCACAGATACGCAGTATTTT. The encoded protein is CASSVRLAGSTDTQYF.